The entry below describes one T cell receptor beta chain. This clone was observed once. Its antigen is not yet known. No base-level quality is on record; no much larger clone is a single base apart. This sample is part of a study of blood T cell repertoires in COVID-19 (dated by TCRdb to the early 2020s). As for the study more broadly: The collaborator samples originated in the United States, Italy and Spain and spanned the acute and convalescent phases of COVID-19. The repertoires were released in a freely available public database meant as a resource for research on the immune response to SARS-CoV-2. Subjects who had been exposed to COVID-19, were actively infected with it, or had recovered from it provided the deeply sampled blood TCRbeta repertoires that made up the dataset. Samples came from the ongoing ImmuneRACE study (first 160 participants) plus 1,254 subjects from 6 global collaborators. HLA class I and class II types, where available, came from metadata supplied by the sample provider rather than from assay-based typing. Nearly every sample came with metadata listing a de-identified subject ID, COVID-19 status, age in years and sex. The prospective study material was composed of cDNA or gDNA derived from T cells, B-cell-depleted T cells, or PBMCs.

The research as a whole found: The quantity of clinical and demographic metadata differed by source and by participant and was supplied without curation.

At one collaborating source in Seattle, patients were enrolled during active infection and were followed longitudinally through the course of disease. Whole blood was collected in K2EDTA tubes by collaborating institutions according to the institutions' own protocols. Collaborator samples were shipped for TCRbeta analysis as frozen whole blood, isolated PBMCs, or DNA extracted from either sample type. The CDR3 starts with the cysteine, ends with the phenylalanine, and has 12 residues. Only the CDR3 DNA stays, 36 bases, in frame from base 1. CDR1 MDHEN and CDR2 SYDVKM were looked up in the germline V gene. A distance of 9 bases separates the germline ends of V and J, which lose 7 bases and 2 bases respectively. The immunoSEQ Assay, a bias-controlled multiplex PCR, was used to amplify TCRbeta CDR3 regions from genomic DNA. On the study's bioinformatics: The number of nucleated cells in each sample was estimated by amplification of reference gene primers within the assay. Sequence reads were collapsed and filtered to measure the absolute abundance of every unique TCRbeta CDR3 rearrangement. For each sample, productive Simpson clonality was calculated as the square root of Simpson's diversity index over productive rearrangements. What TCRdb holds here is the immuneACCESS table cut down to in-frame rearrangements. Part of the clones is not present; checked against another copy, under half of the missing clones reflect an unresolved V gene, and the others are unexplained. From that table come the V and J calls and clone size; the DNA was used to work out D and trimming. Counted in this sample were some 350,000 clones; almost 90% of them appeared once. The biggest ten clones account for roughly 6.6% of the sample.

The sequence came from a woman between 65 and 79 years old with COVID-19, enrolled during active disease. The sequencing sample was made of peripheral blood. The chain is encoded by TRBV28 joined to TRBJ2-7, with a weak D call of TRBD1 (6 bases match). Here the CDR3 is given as CASNSGAYEQYF. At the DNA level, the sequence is TGTGCCAGCAACTCAGGGGCCTACGAGCAGTACTTC. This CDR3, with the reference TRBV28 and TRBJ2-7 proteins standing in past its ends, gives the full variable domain DVKVTQSSRYLVKRTGEKVFLECVQDMDHENMFWYRQDPGLGLRLIYFSYDVKMKEKGDIPEGYSVSREKKERFSLILESASTNQTSMYLCASNSGAYEQYFGPGTRLTVT.